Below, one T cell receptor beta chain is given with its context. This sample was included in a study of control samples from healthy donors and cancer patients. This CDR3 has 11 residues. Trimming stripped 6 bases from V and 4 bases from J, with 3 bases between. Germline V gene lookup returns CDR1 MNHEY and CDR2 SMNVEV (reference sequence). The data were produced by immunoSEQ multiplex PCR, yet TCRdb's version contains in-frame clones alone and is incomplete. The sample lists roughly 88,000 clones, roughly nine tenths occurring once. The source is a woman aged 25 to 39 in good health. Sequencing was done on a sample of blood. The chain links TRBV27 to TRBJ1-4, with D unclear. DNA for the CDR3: TGTGCCAGCAGATTTAATGAAAAACTGTTTTTT. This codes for CASRFNEKLFF.